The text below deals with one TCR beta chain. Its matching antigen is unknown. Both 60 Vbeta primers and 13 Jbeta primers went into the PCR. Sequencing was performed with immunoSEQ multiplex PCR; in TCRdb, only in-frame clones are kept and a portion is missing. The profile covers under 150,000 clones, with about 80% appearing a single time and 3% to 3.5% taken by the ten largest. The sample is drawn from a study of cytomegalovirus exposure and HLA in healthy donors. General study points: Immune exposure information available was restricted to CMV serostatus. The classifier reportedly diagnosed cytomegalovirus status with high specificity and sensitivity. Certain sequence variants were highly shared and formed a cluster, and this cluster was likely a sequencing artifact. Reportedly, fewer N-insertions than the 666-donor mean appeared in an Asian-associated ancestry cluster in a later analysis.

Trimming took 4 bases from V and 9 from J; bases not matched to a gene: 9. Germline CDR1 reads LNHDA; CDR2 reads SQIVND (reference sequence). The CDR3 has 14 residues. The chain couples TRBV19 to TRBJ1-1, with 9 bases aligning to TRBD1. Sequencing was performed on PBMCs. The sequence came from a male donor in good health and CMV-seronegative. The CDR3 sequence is CASSTDTGGLKAFF. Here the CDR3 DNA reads TGTGCCAGTAGTACCGATACAGGGGGCCTGAAAGCTTTCTTT.